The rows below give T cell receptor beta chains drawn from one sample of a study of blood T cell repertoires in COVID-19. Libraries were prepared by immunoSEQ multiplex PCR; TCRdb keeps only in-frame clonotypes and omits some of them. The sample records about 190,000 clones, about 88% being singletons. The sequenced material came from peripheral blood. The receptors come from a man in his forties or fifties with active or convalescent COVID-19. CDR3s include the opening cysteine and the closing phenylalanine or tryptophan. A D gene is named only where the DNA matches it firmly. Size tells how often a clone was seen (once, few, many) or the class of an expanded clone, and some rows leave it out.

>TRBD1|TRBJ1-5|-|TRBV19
CASTQTGNNQPQHF
TGTGCCAGTACCCAGACAGGGAACAATCAGCCCCAGCATTTT
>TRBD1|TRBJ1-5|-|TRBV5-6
CASSGRTGINQPQHF
TGTGCCAGCAGCGGGAGGACAGGGATCAATCAGCCCCAGCATTTT
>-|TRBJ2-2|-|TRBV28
CASSLGGGGTGELFF
TGTGCCAGCAGTTTGGGAGGGGGAGGCACCGGGGAGCTGTTTTTT
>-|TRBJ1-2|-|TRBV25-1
CATSQGNYGYTF
TGTGCCACCTCACAGGGCAACTATGGCTACACCTTC
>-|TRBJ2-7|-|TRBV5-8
CASSLGAYEQYF
TGTGCCAGCAGCTTGGGGGCTTACGAGCAGTACTTC
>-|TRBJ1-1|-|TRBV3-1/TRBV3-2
CASRSRLNTEAFF
TGTGCCAGCAGAAGCCGGTTGAACACTGAAGCTTTCTTT
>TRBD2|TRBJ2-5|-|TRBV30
CAWIQRGAQETQYF
TGTGCCTGGATCCAGCGGGGGGCGCAAGAGACCCAGTACTTC
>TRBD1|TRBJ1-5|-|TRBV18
CASSHTTGEDQPQHF
TGTGCCAGCTCACACACAACAGGGGAAGACCAGCCCCAGCATTTT
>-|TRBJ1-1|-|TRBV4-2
CASSHASGQNTEAFF
TGTGCCAGCAGCCACGCCTCGGGACAGAACACTGAAGCTTTCTTT
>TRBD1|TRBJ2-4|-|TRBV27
CASSPRHRGPAKNIQYF
TGTGCCAGCAGTCCACGGCACAGGGGGCCGGCCAAAAACATTCAGTACTTC
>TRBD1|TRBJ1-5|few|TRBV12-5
CASEQGHNQPQHF
TGTGCTAGTGAACAGGGGCATAATCAGCCCCAGCATTTT
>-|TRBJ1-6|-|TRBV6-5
CASSYSNYADSPLHF
TGTGCCAGCAGTTACTCGAACTACGCCGATTCACCCCTCCACTTT
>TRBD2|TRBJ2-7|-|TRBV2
CASSRSGGGYEQYF
TGTGCCAGCAGCAGAAGCGGGGGTGGCTACGAGCAGTACTTC